A single sample gave rise to the 7 T cell receptor beta chains below, sequenced in a study of blood T cell repertoires in COVID-19. Profiling relied on immunoSEQ multiplex PCR, and the TCRdb table lists in-frame clones only, not all of them. In the table there are 300,000 to 350,000 clones, approximately 89% of which are singletons. Sequencing was performed on PBMCs or T cells enriched from blood (not recorded which). Receptors were obtained from a young woman who had recovered from COVID-19.

The V call is TRBV12-3 or TRBV12-4, the J call TRBJ2-5; D is uncertain. Trimming took 3 bases from V and 2 from J, leaving 7 bases between them. The CDR3 spans 13 residues. In DNA, the CDR3 is TGTGCCAGCAGTTTCACTACTCAAGAGACCCAGTACTTC. Amino acid sequence: CASSFTTQETQYF.

The chain couples TRBV4-1 to TRBJ2-7, with 9 bases matching TRBD1. CDR3 length equals 15 residues. Germline CDR1 is MGHRA and CDR2 is YSYEKL. With 6 bases clipped from V and 4 bases from J, the junction kept 10 bases outside the gene matches. CDR3 coding DNA: TGCGCCAGCAGTTTGATGTTACAGGGGGCATACGAGCAGTACTTC. Amino acids: CASSLMLQGAYEQYF.

V and J are TRBV21-1 and TRBJ2-7; the table's D gene call, TRBD1, was not cross checked with the DNA. TRBV21-1 is an annotated pseudogene. The CDR3 spans 17 residues. The DNA of the CDR3 is TGTGCCAGCAGCCACCGGGACAGGATGGTCCTGGGTTACGAGCAGTACTTC. The encoded protein is CASSHRDRMVLGYEQYF.

The chain joins TRBV29-1 to TRBJ1-2, with 8 bases identical to TRBD1. With 6 bases clipped from V and 3 bases from J, the junction kept 6 bases outside the gene matches. This CDR3 has 13 residues. CDR1 is SQVTM and CDR2 is ANQGSEA in the germline V gene. The CDR3 DNA reads TGCAGCGTAGGATCGACAGGGGACTATGGCTACACCTTC. Amino acids: CSVGSTGDYGYTF.

The V call is TRBV1, the J call TRBJ1-1; the table names TRBD1, a call not compared with the DNA. TRBV1 is a listed pseudogene. The CDR3 sequence is 17 residues long. CDR3 sequence (DNA): TGCACCAGCAGCCAGACAGCCGATTCCAGCATGAACACTGAAGCTTTCTTT. Translated: CTSSQTADSSMNTEAFF.

This clone is a singleton in its sample. This chain links TRBV7-2 with TRBJ1-2; 10 bases align to TRBD1. The CDR3 spans 15 residues. Unmatched junction bases numbered 8, after V lost 5 bases and J lost 5 bases. The germline gives CDR1 SGHTA, CDR2 FQGNSA. CDR3 sequence (DNA): TGTGCCAGCAGCCCTATTATGGACAGGGGGTATGGCTACACCTTC. Translating gives CASSPIMDRGYGYTF.

The genes are TRBV7-9 and TRBJ2-6; TRBD1 matches at 9 bases. The CDR3 has 17 amino acids. Germline lookup yields CDR1 SEHNR and CDR2 FQNEAQ (reference sequence). The V and J ends lost 5 bases and 6 bases, in that order; junction bases with no gene match: 11. CDR3 protein: CASSPGQGRGLANVLTF. The CDR3 DNA sequence: TGTGCCAGCAGCCCGGGACAGGGAAGGGGGCTGGCCAACGTCCTGACTTTC. Supplemented by reference TRBV7-9 and TRBJ2-6, the full variable domain reads DTGVSQNPRHKITKRGQNVTFRCDPISEHNRLYWYRQTLGQGPEFLTYFQNEAQLEKSRLLSDRFSAERPKGSFSTLEIQRTEQGDSAMYLCASSPGQGRGLANVLTFGAGSRLTVL.